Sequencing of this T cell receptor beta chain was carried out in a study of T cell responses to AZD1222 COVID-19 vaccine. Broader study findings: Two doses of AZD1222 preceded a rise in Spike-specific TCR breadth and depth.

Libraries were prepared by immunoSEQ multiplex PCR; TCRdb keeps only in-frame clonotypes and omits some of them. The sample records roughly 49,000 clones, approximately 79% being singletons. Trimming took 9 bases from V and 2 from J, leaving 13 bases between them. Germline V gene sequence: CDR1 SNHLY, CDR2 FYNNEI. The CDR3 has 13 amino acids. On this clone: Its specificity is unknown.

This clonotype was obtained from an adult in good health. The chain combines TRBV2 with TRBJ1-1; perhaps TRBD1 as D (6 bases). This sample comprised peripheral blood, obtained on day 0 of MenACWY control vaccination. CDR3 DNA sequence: TGTGCCAGTCACAGGGTTGGAAACACTGAAGCTTTCTTT. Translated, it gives CASHRVGNTEAFF.